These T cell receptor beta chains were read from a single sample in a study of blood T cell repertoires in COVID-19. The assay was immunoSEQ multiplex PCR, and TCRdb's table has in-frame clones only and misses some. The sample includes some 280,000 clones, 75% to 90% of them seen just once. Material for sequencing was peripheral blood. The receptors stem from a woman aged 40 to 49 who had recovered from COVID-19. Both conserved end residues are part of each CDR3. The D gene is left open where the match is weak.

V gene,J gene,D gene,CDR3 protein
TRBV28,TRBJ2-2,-,CASSVTGGTGELFF
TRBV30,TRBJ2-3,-,CAWSGSSTADTQYF
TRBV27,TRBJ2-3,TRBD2,CASNPSGRRDTQYF
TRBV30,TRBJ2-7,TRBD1,CAFDREYDEQYF
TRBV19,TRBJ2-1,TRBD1,CASSTDRDRGYNEQFF
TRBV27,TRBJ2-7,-,CASSSRVFAYEQYF
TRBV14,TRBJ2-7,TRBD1,CASSQDRDRGRYEQYF
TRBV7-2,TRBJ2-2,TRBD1,CASRTSGTANTGELFF
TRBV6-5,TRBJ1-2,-,CASISHPGGVYGYTF
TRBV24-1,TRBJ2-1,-,CATSDLINNEQFF
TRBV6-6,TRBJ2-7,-,CASSYLDEQYF
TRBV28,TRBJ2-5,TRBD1,CASTPTGGQETQYF
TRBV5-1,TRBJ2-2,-,CASSYSAMRNTGELFF
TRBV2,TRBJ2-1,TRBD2,CASEAPGLAYNEQFF
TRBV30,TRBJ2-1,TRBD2,CAWGPGAGGGEQFF
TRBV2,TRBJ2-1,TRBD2,CASSAPGLAGDLGQFF
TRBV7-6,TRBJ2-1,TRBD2,CASSLEGLAGGLGEQFF